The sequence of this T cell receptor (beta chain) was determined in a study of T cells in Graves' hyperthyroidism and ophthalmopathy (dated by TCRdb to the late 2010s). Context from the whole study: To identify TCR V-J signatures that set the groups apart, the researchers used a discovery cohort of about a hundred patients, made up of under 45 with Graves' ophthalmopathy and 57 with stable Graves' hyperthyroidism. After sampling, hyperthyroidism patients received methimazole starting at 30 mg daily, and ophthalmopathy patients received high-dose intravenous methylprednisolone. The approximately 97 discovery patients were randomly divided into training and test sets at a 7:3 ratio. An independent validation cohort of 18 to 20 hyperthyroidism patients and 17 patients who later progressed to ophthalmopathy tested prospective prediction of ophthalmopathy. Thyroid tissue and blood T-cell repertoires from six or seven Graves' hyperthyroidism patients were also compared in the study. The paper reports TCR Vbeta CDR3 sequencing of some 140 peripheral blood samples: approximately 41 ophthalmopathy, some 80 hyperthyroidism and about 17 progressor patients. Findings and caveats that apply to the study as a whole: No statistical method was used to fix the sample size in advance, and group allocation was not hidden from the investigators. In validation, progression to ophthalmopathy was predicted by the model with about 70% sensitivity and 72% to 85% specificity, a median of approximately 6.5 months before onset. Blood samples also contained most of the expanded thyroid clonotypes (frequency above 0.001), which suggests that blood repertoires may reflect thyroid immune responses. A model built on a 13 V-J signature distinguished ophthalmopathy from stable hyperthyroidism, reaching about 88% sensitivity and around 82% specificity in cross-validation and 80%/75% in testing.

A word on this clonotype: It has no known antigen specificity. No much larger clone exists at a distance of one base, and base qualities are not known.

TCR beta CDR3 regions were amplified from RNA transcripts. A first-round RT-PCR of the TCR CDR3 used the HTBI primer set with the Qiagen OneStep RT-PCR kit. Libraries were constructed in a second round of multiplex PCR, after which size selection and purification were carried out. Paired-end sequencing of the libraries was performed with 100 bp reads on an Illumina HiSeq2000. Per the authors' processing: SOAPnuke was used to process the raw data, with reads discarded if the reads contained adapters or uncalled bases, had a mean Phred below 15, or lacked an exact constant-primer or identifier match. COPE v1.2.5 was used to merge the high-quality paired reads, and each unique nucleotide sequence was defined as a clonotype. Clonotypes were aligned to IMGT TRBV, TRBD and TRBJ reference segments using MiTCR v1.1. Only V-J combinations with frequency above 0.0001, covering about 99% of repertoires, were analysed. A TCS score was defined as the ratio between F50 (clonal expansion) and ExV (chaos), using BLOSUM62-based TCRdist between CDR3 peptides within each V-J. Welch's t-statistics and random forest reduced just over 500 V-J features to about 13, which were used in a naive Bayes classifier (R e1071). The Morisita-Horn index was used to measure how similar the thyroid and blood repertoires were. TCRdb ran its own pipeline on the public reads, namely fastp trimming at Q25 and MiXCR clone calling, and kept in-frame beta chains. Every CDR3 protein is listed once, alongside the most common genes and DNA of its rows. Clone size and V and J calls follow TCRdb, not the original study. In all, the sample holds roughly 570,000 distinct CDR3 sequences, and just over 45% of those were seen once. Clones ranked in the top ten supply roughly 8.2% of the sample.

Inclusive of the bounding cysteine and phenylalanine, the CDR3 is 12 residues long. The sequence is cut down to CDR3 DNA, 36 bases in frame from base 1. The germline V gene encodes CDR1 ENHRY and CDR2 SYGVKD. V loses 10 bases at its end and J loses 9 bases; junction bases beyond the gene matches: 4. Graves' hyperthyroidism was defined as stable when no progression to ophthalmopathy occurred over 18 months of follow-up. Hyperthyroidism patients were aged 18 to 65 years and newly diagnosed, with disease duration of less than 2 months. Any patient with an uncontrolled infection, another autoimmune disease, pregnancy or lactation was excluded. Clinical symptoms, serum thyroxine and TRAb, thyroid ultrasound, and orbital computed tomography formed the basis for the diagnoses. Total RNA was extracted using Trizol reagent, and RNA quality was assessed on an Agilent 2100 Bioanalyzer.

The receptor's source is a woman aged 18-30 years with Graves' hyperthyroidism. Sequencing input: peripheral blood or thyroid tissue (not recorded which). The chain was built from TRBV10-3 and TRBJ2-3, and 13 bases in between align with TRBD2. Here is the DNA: TGTGCCAGCAGGACTAGCGGGAGCACGCAGTATTTT. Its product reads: CASRTSGSTQYF.